These 15 T cell receptor beta chains came from one sample sequenced in a study of preoperative IRX-2 immunotherapy in early breast cancer. As for treatment: preoperative locoregional IRX-2 cytokine immunotherapy. This table comes from immunoSEQ multiplex PCR, and its TCRdb copy is limited to in-frame clones, with some not included. The table has fewer than 9,500 clones, around 84% seen once. The source material was tumor tissue, sampled after IRX-2 immunotherapy. The source is a human donor with breast cancer.

The J gene is TRBJ1-1, the V gene TRBV18, with 11 bases matching TRBD1. This CDR3 has 18 amino acids. CDR1 is KGHSH, CDR2 LQKENI, per germline. V lost 2 bases to trimming and J lost 4 bases; unmatched junction nucleotides: 12. CDR3 sequence reads: CASSPYQDRGLSGTEAFF. In nucleotides, the CDR3 is TGTGCCAGCTCACCATATCAGGACAGGGGGCTTTCAGGCACTGAAGCTTTCTTT.

This chain connects TRBV30 to TRBJ1-5; possible D gene TRBD1, 5 bases. The V and J ends lost 1 base and 4 bases respectively, with 14 bases between them. This CDR3 contains 15 residues. Germline CDR1 and CDR2: GTSNPN and SVGIG (reference sequence). CDR3: CAWSGLGTFNQPQHF. The CDR3 bases are TGTGCCTGGAGTGGCCTCGGGACGTTTAATCAGCCCCAGCATTTT.

The chain combines TRBV18 with TRBJ1-2, with a tentative D call TRBD1 (6 bases). CDR1 and CDR2 (germline): KGHSH, LQKENI. The length of the CDR3 is 15 residues. Trimming stripped 2 bases from V and 8 bases from J, with 18 bases between. The CDR3 DNA sequence: TGTGCCAGCTCACCAAGTGCCAGGGGAGGCGTAGGCTACACCTTC. It translates to CASSPSARGGVGYTF.

The chain's CDR3 is CASSPTTGTSGGAPYEQYF. The CDR3 coding sequence is TGTGCCAGCTCACCAACCACCGGGACTAGCGGGGGGGCCCCCTACGAGCAGTACTTC. This chain links TRBV18 with TRBJ2-7; TRBD2 matches at 16 bases. V lost 2 bases, J lost 2 bases, and 9 bases stayed unmatched. The CDR3 totals 19 residues. Germline CDR1 KGHSH, CDR2 LQKENI. Drawing the rest from reference TRBV18 and TRBJ2-7, the complete variable domain is NAGVMQNPRHLVRRRGQEARLRCSPMKGHSHVYWYRQLPEEGLKFMVYLQKENIIDESGMPKERFSAEFPKEGPSILRIQQVVRGDSAAYFCASSPTTGTSGGAPYEQYFGPGTRLTVT.

The chain links TRBV6-8 to TRBJ2-7, with 11 bases identical to TRBD2. The CDR3 has 15 amino acids. Germline V gives CDR1 MNHGY, CDR2 SAAAGT. V trimming: 6 bases; J trimming: 0 bases; junction bases outside the gene matches: 4. Here the CDR3 DNA reads TGTGCCAGCAGGACTAGCGGGAAAAGCTCCTACGAGCAGTACTTC. Translation gives CASRTSGKSSYEQYF.

The chain has TRBV6-8 and TRBJ2-1, with a weak D call TRBD2 (5 bases). Germline-derived CDR1 and CDR2 are MNHGY and SAAAGT. The CDR3 sequence is 12 residues long. Trimming stripped 6 bases from V and 8 bases from J, with 11 bases between. The CDR3 protein is CASRKTSDEQFF. CDR3 DNA sequence: TGTGCCAGCAGGAAAACTAGTGATGAGCAGTTCTTC.

The gene calls are TRBV28 and TRBJ1-1, with TRBD1 matching 7 bases. This CDR3 has 14 amino acids. J lost 9 bases, V lost 3 bases, and 10 bases had no gene match. CDR1 is MDHEN and CDR2 is SYDVKM in the germline V gene. Written as DNA, the CDR3 is TGTGCCAGCAGTTTCCTTTGGGACAGCAGTAAAGCTTTCTTT. It translates to CASSFLWDSSKAFF.

The V call is TRBV19, the J call TRBJ1-1; perhaps TRBD1 as D (6 bases). The CDR3 is 16 residues long. Germline loops: CDR1 LNHDA, CDR2 SQIVND (reference sequence). Trimming shortened V by 4 bases and J by 1 base, and 16 bases separated the two germline ends. The CDR3: CASSTPSGTSNTEAFF. CDR3 DNA sequence: TGTGCCAGTAGTACCCCATCCGGGACATCGAACACTGAAGCTTTCTTT.

The genes are TRBV29-1 and TRBJ2-3, with D tentatively TRBD1 (5 bases). Trimming left V 6 bases short and J 3 bases short, with 22 bases between. Germline lookup yields CDR1 SQVTM and CDR2 ANQGSEA. This CDR3 is built from 16 residues. Here the CDR3 reads CSVLDDLGQRTDTQYF. The CDR3 coding sequence is TGCAGCGTCCTGGACGACTTAGGACAACGGACAGATACGCAGTATTTT.

The chain is built from TRBV7-1 and TRBJ2-6; no clear D. TRBV7-1 is annotated as an ORF whose role is uncertain. CDR3 size: 13 residues. The V gene lost 3 bases and the J gene lost 7 bases, with 7 bases spanning the gap. CDR3 sequence: CASSSLPANVLTF. CDR3 DNA: TGTGCCAGCAGCTCTCTTCCCGCCAACGTCCTGACTTTC.

The chain recombines TRBV14 with TRBJ2-1, with D perhaps matching TRBD1 (6 bases). The V and J ends lost 3 bases and 9 bases respectively, with 21 bases between them. This CDR3 has 16 residues. Germline CDR1 is SGHDN and CDR2 is FVKESK. The CDR3: CASSQLGQGSLFEQFF. In nucleotides, the CDR3 is TGTGCCAGCAGCCAGCTGGGCCAGGGGAGTCTATTTGAGCAGTTCTTC.

The chain combines TRBV6-8 with TRBJ1-2; no reliable D call. Looked up from germline, CDR1 is MNHGY and CDR2 is SAAAGT. The V gene lost 5 bases and the J gene lost 5 bases, with 21 bases spanning the gap. This CDR3 is 16 amino acids long. The DNA for the CDR3 is TGTGCCAGCAGTCCCCAGACGTTGTCTGACTCATATGGCTACACCTTC. This gives the protein CASSPQTLSDSYGYTF.

The chain combines TRBV5-1 with TRBJ2-3, with 8 bases that match TRBD2. J gave up 1 base and V 4 bases, and 2 bases lay outside the gene matches. This CDR3 is built from 14 residues. Germline CDR1 SGHRS, CDR2 YFSETQ. CDR3 residues: CASSRTSRTDTQYF. In nucleotides, the CDR3 is TGCGCCAGCAGCAGGACTAGCCGCACAGATACGCAGTATTTT. Using reference TRBV5-1 and TRBJ2-3 for the parts outside the CDR3, the full variable domain is KAGVTQTPRYLIKTRGQQVTLSCSPISGHRSVSWYQQTPGQGLQFLFEYFSETQRNKGNFPGRFSGRQFSNSRSEMNVSTLELGDSALYLCASSRTSRTDTQYFGPGTRLTVL.

In nucleotides, the CDR3 is TGCGCCAGCAGTTTTTACAGGGGGAGGGGAAACACTGAAGCTTTCTTT. It is translated as CASSFYRGRGNTEAFF. This rearrangement joins TRBV10-1 to TRBJ1-1; TRBD1 agrees at 8 bases. Germline CDR1 WNHNN, CDR2 SYGVQD (reference sequence). The CDR3 extends over 16 amino acids. V lost 5 bases and J lost 2; bases outside the gene matches: 10.

In nucleotides, the CDR3 is TGTGCCAGTAGTACTTACAGGGGGAATCCCTACGAGCAGTACTTC. As protein: CASSTYRGNPYEQYF. The chain uses TRBV19 and TRBJ2-7, with 8 bases matching TRBD1. J was trimmed by 2 bases and V by 4 bases; bases with no gene match: 7. Germline V lookup: CDR1 LNHDA, CDR2 SQIVND (reference sequence). This CDR3 spans 15 amino acids.